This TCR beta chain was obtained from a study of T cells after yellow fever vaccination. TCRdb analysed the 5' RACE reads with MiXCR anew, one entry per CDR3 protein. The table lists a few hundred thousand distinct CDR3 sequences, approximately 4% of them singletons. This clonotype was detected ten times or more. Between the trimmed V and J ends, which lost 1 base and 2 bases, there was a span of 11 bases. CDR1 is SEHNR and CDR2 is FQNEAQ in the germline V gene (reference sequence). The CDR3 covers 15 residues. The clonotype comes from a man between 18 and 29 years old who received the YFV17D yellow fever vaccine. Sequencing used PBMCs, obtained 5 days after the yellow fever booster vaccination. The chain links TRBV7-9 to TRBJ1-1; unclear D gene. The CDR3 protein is CASSLVAGKNTEAFF. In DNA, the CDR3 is TGTGCCAGCAGCTTAGTTGCTGGGAAAAACACTGAAGCTTTCTTT.